The source of this TCR beta chain is a study of beta chain features in type 1 diabetes. There are a few counts of this clone. Its antigen is currently unknown. Sorting based on CD45RO/CCR7/CD25/CD127/CD95/CD27 separated CD4+ naive, central memory, regulatory and stem cell-like memory cells. Per the germline V gene, CDR1 is SNHLY and CDR2 is FYNNEI. V lost 6 bases to trimming and J lost 7 bases, with 18 bases between them. The CDR3 extends over 14 amino acids. Notes on the study in general: Among patients, naive, central memory and Treg TCRB repertoires appeared more similar than among healthy donors. Type 1 diabetes patients had TCRB CDR3s that were shorter (moderately but significantly so) in all four CD4+ subsets. For cells with high TCR expression, cDNA sequencing could yield over-representation.

The investigators reverse transcribed all of the isolated RNA, so they sequenced expressed TCRB transcripts. Assay: immunoSEQ multiplex PCR; the TCRdb copy retains only in-frame clones and omits some. Among 500,000 to 650,000 clones listed, 9.5% to 15% were seen once. The sequence was obtained from a man under 40 with type 1 diabetes. What was sequenced was naive CD4+ T cells from blood. This chain joins TRBV2 and TRBJ1-2; maybe TRBD1 (5 bases). The CDR3 region is CASRIPGGDAGYTF. CDR3 coding DNA: TGTGCCAGCAGGATTCCGGGAGGGGATGCTGGCTACACCTTC.